The present entry profiles one T cell receptor beta chain with its context. Its antigen specificity is not known. No per-base quality is available; no much larger clone lies one base away. Libraries were made using the immunoSEQ multiplex PCR assay. TCRdb carries this immuneACCESS record with in-frame sequences only. Its versions omit some clonotypes, under half of them owing to an unresolved V gene in the studies checked, with the rest unexplained. The sample table holds around 96,000 clones, of which 85% to 95% were seen once. Jointly, the top ten make up about 4.5% of the sample. This specimen belongs to a study of T cell changes during pregnancy in multiple sclerosis (dated by TCRdb to about 2019). In terms of the full investigation: Changes in the T cell repertoire over the course of pregnancy were examined in this study in women with multiple sclerosis.

The germline V gene sets CDR1 to WSHSY and CDR2 to SAAADI. Relative to germline, V is 2 bases shorter and J is 6 bases shorter, with 17 bases between their ends. The CDR3 starts with the cysteine, ends with the phenylalanine, and has 15 residues. Only the CDR3 part of the read is kept: 45 bases, read in frame from the first base. This receptor was obtained from a female donor with multiple sclerosis, enrolled in a pregnancy study. This specimen was peripheral blood, taken in the first trimester of pregnancy. This receptor chain uses TRBV10-2 and TRBJ2-7; D gene: possibly TRBD2, on 5 matching bases. The DNA reads TGCGCCAGCAGTGAGATCGGTAGCTTAGCGTCCGAGCAGTACTTC. Its protein is CASSEIGSLASEQYF.